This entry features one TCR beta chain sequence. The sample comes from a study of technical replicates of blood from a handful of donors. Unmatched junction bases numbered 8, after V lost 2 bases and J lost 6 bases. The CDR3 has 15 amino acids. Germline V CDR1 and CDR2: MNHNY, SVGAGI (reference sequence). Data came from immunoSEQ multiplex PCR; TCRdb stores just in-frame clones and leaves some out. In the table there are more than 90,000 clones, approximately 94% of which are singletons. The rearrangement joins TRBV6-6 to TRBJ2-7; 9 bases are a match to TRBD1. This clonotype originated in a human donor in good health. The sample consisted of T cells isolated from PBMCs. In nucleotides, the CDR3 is TGTGCCAGCAGTTACCGGGACAGGGAAGGGAGCGAGCAGTACTTC. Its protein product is CASSYRDREGSEQYF.